Listed below are T cell receptor beta chains from one sample, sequenced in a study of cytomegalovirus exposure and HLA in healthy donors. Produced via immunoSEQ multiplex PCR; TCRdb's table is partial and in-frame only. Here the sample spans about 220,000 clones, about 75% being singletons. Specimen: PBMCs. The receptors originated from a male donor in good health and CMV-seronegative. CDR3s include the opening cysteine and the closing phenylalanine or tryptophan. The D gene is left open where the match is weak. Expanded clones are given a class, and other clones once, few, many or no size at all.

>few|TRBJ2-5|TRBD2|TRBV7-7
TGTGCTAGCAGCTTTGGACTAGCGGGAAGGGAGACCCAGTACTTC
CASSFGLAGRETQYF
>few|TRBJ2-4|TRBD1|TRBV10-1
TGCGCCAGCAGTGGCCGCCGGGACAGGGGGCTTGGAAACATTCAGTACTTC
CASSGRRDRGLGNIQYF
>-|TRBJ2-1|TRBD2|TRBV7-6
TGTGCCAGCAGCTTACCAGTGGCAGGGACTAGCCCATATGAGCAGTTCTTC
CASSLPVAGTSPYEQFF
>few|TRBJ2-7|TRBD1|TRBV9
TGTGCCAGCAGCGTAGGCACCACAGGGGGCAATGCGGTCTACGAGCAGTACTTC
CASSVGTTGGNAVYEQYF
>-|TRBJ2-5|TRBD1|TRBV5-8
TGTGCCAGCAGCAAGATTGACAGGGGACCGCAAGAGACCCAGTACTTC
CASSKIDRGPQETQYF
>-|TRBJ1-1|-|TRBV5-1
TGCGCCAGCAACAGTCTCCCAGGGGACACTGAAGCTTTCTTT
CASNSLPGDTEAFF
>-|TRBJ2-2|-|TRBV11-2
TGTGCCAGCAGTCCCATCGGCACCGGGGAGCTGTTTTTT
CASSPIGTGELFF
>-|TRBJ1-4|TRBD1|TRBV7-9
TGTGCCAGCAGCCCAAGACAGGGAGGCGAAAAACTGTTTTTT
CASSPRQGGEKLFF
>-|TRBJ1-2|-|TRBV6-1
TGTGCCAGCAGTGAAAACCTCGCAGGGGTTGGGTATGGCTACACCTTC
CASSENLAGVGYGYTF
>-|TRBJ1-2|TRBD1|TRBV19
TGTGCCAGTAGTCCCGACAGGGGGACAAAGTATGGCTACACCTTC
CASSPDRGTKYGYTF
>-|TRBJ1-3|TRBD1|TRBV9
TGTGCCAGCAGCGCCGACTTTCAGGGGGCCTCTGGAAACACCATATATTTT
CASSADFQGASGNTIYF
>few|TRBJ2-1|TRBD2|TRBV6-1
TGTGCCAGCAGTGATTGGAGACTAGCGGGAGCCGTAAATGAGCAGTTCTTC
CASSDWRLAGAVNEQFF
>-|TRBJ2-7|-|TRBV19
TGTGCCAGTAGTCTTCCCGGTCAGGGCTACGAGCAGTACTTC
CASSLPGQGYEQYF
>once|TRBJ2-2|-|TRBV27
TGTGCCAGCCTTGACAGAGACGCGAACACCGGGGAGCTGTTTTTT
CASLDRDANTGELFF
>-|TRBJ2-7|-|TRBV6-1
TGTGCCAGCAGTGATGGCAGGTTCGGTTACGAGCAGTACTTC
CASSDGRFGYEQYF
>-|TRBJ2-7|TRBD1|TRBV19
TGTGCCAGTAGTATAGACCACGGGACAGGCTACGAGCAGTACTTC
CASSIDHGTGYEQYF
>-|TRBJ1-1|-|TRBV19
TGTGCCAGTCGTAACACTGAAGCTTTCTTT
CASRNTEAFF
>-|TRBJ1-2|TRBD1|TRBV29-1
TGCAGCGTTGACGTACGGGGACAGGGGGCGAACTATGGCTACACCTTC
CSVDVRGQGANYGYTF
>-|TRBJ2-1|-|TRBV7-6
TGTGCCAGCAGCTTTTCAGCGGCAAATGAGCAGTTCTTC
CASSFSAANEQFF
>-|TRBJ2-3|-|TRBV5-1
TGCGCCAGCAGCTTAGGTGGCAGGGCGGAGGATACGCAGTATTTT
CASSLGGRAEDTQYF
>-|TRBJ2-4|-|TRBV20-1
TGCAGTGCTAGAGGATCAGACATTCAGTACTTC
CSARGSDIQYF
>-|TRBJ1-4|TRBD1|TRBV19
TGTGCCAGCCGGGACAGGGGTGAAAAACTGTTTTTT
CASRDRGEKLFF
>-|TRBJ2-3|-|TRBV7-9
TGTGCCAGCAGCTTACAGGGGGGCTTGGCAGATACGCAGTATTTT
CASSLQGGLADTQYF
>-|TRBJ2-7|TRBD2|TRBV5-6
TGTGCCAGCAGCCCTATCACAGGACTAGGTTCTCACGAGCAGTACTTC
CASSPITGLGSHEQYF
>-|TRBJ2-1|TRBD2|TRBV19
TGTGCCAGTAGTATGGGGTCAGCGGGATTTTACAATGAGCAGTTCTTC
CASSMGSAGFYNEQFF
>-|TRBJ2-7|TRBD2|TRBV7-3
TGTGCCAGCAGCTTATGGGCGGGAGGGGCCTACGAGCAGTACTTC
CASSLWAGGAYEQYF
>-|TRBJ2-5|-|TRBV7-2
TGTGCCAGCAGCTTAGGCGAGCCCTTACAAGAGACCCAGTACTTC
CASSLGEPLQETQYF
>-|TRBJ2-3|-|TRBV2
TGTGGAAGCGTCGGATACACAGATACGCAGTATTTT
CGSVGYTDTQYF
>-|TRBJ2-7|-|TRBV11-2
TGTGCCAGCAGCCGCGGGGCTTCCTACGAGCAGTACTTC
CASSRGASYEQYF
>-|TRBJ1-1|-|TRBV11-2
TGTGCCAGCAGCTCCGTAGGTCGGGGGAAAAACACTGAAGCTTTCTTT
CASSSVGRGKNTEAFF
>-|TRBJ2-3|-|TRBV29-1
TGCAGCGCACAGGGAACAGATACGCAGTATTTT
CSAQGTDTQYF
>-|TRBJ2-7|-|TRBV6-1
TGTGCCAGCAGTAAGGACATTGGATGGTCCTACGAGCAGTACTTC
CASSKDIGWSYEQYF
>-|TRBJ1-2|TRBD1|TRBV4-3
TGCGCCAGCAGCCAAGATCTAGGGACAGGGATACTTTCCGGCTATGGCTACACCTTC
CASSQDLGTGILSGYGYTF
>-|TRBJ1-1|TRBD1|TRBV14
TGTGCCAGCAGCCATCCACAGGGGTTAGCTTTCTTT
CASSHPQGLAFF
>-|TRBJ2-7|-|TRBV5-1
TGCGCCAGCAGCTTGGGATCGGGGAGCTCCTACGAGCAGTACTTC
CASSLGSGSSYEQYF
>-|TRBJ2-3|-|TRBV30
TGTGCCTGGAGTGTTAGCTTGAGCACAGATACGCAGTATTTT
CAWSVSLSTDTQYF
>-|TRBJ2-1|-|TRBV7-9
TGTGCCAGCAGCTTATCCCTAGACAATGAGCAGTTCTTC
CASSLSLDNEQFF
>-|TRBJ1-2|TRBD1|TRBV7-2
TGTGCCAGCAGCATCGGACAGGGGGCGGGAGTTAGCTACACCTTC
CASSIGQGAGVSYTF
>-|TRBJ2-7|-|TRBV27
TGTGCCAGCAGTTTGAGAGGAACTTACGAGCAGTACTTC
CASSLRGTYEQYF
>-|TRBJ2-5|TRBD2|TRBV11-3
TGTGCCAGCAGCTCAAAACCCTTCGGACTAGCGGGAGCCCGGTGGGAGACCCAGTACTTC
CASSSKPFGLAGARWETQYF
>-|TRBJ1-1|-|TRBV29-1
TGCAGCGTAGTGAGGGGGGGCCCCGGGGAGTGGTCTGAAGCTTTCTTT
CSVVRGGPGEWSEAFF
>-|TRBJ2-7|TRBD2|TRBV7-6
TGTGCCAGCAGCTCCCGTCTAGCGGGAGAGCACGAGCAGTACTTC
CASSSRLAGEHEQYF
>-|TRBJ2-7|-|TRBV4-3
TGCGCCAGCAGCCACGTTGAGGGGGGGCGCGAGCAGTACTTC
CASSHVEGGREQYF
>-|TRBJ1-2|-|TRBV7-9
TGTTCCAGCAGCTTAGCGCAGGGGAGTGCCTATGGCTACACCTTC
CSSSLAQGSAYGYTF
>once|TRBJ1-6|TRBD1|TRBV7-2
TGTGCCAGCAGCTTGGGCACAGGGGTTTCACCCCTCCACTTT
CASSLGTGVSPLHF
>-|TRBJ2-5|-|TRBV10-3
TGTGCCATCATGGCAGGGGTAGCAGGAGAGACCCAGTACTTC
CAIMAGVAGETQYF
>-|TRBJ2-1|-|TRBV10-3
TGTGCCATCAGTGCACAGGGATACAATGAGCAGTTCTTC
CAISAQGYNEQFF
>few|TRBJ2-7|-|TRBV30
TGTGCCTGGAGTGTAGGGGGGGCCAACTCCTACGAGCAGTACTTC
CAWSVGGANSYEQYF